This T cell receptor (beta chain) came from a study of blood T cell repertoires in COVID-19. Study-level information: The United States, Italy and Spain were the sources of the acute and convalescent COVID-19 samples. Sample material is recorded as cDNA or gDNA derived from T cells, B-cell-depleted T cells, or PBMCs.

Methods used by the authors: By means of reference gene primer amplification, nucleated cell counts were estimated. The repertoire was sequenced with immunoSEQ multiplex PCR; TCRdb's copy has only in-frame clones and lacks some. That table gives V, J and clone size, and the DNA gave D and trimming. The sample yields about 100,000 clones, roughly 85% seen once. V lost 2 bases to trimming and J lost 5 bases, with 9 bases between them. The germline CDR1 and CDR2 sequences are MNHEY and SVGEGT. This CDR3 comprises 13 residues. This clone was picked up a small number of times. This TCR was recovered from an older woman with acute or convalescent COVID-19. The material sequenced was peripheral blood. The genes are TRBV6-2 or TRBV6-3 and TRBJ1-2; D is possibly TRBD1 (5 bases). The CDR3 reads CASSYTGGYGYTF. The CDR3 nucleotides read TGTGCCAGCAGTTACACAGGAGGGTATGGCTACACCTTC.